This TCR beta chain was observed in a study of cytomegalovirus exposure and HLA in healthy donors. The data were produced by immunoSEQ multiplex PCR, yet TCRdb's version contains in-frame clones alone and is incomplete. The data contain 130,000 to 150,000 clones, about 91% of them singletons. There are 15 residues in the CDR3. Germline V gene data show CDR1 as MGHDK and CDR2 as SYGVNS. J was trimmed by 5 bases and V by 3 bases; bases with no gene match: 5. The source of this sequence is a woman between 18 and 29 years old in good health and CMV-seropositive. Sequenced sample: PBMCs. The gene calls are TRBV25-1 and TRBJ1-5; 9 bases match TRBD1. The CDR3 nucleotides read TGTGCCAGCAGTGACGGGACAGGGCTCTATCAGCCCCAGCATTTT. Residues: CASSDGTGLYQPQHF.